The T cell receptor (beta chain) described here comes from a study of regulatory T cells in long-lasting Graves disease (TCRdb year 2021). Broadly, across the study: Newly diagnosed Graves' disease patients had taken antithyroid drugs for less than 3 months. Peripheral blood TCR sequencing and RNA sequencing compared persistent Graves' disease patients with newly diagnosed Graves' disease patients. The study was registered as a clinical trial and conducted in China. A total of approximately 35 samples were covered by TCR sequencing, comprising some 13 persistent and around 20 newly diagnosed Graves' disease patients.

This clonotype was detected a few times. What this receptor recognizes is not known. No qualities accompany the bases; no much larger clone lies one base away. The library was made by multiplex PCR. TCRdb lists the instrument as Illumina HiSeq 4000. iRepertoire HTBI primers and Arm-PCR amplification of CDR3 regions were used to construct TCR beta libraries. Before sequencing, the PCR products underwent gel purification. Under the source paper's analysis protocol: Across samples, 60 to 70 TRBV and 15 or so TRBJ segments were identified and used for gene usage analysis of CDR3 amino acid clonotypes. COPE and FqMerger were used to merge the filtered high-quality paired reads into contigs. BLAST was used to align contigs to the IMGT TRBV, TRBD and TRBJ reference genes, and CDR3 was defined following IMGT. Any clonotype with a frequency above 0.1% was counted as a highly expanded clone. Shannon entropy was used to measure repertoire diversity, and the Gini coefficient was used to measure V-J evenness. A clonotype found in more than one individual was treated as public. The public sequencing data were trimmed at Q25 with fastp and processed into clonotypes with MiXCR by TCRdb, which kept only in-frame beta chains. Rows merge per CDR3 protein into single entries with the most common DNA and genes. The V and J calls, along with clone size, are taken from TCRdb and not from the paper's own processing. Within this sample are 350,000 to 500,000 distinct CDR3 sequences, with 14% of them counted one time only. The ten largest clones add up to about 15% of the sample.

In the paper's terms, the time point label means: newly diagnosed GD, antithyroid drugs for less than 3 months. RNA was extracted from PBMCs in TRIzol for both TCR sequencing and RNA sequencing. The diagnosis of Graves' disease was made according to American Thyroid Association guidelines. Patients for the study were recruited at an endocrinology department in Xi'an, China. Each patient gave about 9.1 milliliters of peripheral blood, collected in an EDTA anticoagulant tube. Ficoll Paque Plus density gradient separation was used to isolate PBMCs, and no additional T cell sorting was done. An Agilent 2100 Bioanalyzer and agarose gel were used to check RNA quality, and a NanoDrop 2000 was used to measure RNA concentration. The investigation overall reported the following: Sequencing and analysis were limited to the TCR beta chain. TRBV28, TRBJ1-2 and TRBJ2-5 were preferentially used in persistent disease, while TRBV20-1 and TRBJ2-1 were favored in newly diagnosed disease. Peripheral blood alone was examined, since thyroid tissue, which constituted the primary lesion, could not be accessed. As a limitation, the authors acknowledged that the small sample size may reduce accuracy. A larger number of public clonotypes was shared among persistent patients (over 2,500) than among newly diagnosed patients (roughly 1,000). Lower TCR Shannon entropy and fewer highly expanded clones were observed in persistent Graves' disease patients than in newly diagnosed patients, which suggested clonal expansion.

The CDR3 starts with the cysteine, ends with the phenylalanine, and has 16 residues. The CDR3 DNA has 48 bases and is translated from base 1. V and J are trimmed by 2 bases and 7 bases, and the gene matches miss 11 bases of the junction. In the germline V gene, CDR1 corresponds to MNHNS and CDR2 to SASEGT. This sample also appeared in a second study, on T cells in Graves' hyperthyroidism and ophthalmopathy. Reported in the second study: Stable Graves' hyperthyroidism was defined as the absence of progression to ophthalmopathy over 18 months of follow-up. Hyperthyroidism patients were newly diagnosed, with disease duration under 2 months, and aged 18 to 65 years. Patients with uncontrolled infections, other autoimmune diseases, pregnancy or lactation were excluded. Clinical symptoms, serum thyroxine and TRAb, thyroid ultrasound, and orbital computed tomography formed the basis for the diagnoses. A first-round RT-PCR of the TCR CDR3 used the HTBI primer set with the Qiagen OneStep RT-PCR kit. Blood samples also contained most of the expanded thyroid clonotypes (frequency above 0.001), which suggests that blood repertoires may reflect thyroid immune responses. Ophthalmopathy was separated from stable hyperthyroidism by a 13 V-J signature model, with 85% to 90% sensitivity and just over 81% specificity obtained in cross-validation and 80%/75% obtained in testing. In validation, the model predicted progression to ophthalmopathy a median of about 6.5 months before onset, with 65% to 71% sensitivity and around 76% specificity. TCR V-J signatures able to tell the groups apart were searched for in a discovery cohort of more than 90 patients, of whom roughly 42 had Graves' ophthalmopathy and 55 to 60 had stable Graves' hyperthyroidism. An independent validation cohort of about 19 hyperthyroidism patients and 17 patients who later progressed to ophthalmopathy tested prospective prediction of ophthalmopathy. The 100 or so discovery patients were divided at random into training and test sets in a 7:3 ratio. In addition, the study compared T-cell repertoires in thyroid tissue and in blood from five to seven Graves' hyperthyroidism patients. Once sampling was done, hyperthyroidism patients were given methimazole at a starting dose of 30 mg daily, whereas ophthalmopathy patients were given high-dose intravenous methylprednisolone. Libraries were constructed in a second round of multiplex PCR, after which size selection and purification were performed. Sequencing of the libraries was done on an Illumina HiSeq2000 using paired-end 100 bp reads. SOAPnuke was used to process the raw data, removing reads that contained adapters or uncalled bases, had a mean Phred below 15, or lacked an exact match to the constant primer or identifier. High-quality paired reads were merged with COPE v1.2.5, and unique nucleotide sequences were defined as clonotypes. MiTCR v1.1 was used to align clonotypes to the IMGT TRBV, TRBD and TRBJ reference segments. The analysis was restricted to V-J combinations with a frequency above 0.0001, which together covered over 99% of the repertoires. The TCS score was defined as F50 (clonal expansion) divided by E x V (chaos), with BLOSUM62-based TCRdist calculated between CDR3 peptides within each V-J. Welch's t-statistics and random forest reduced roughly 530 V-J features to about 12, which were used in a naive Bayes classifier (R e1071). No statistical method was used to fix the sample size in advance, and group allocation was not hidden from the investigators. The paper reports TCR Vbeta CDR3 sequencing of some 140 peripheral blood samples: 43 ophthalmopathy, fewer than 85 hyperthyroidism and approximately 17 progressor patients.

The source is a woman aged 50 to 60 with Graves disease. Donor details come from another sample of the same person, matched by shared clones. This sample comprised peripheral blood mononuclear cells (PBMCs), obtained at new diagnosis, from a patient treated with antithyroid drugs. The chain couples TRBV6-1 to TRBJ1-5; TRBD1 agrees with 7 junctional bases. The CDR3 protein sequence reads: CASSERPDPGGQPQHF. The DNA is TGTGCCAGCAGTGAACGACCAGACCCAGGGGGGCAGCCCCAGCATTTT.